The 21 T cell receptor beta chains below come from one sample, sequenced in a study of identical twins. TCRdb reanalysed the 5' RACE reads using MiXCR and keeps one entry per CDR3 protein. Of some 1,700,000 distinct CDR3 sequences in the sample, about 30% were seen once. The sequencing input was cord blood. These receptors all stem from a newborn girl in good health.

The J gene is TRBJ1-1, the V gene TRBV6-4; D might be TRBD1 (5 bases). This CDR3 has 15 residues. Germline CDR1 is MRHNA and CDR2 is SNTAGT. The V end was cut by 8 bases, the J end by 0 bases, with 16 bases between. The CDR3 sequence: CASRMGPTLNTEAFF. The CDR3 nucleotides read TGTGCCAGCCGAATGGGACCGACCTTGAACACTGAAGCTTTCTTT.

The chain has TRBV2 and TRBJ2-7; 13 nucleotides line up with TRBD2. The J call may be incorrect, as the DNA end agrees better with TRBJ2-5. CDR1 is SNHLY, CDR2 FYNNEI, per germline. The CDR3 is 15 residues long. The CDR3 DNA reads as TGTGCCAGCAAGGGACTAGCGGGGCGCCAAGAGACCCAGTACTTC. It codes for CASKGLAGRQETQYF.

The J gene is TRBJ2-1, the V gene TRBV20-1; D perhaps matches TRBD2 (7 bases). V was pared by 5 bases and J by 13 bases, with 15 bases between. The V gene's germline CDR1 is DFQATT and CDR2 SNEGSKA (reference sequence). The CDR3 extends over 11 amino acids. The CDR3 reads CSASRRGGQFF. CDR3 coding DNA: TGCAGTGCTTCCCGTAGGGGGGGCCAGTTCTTC.

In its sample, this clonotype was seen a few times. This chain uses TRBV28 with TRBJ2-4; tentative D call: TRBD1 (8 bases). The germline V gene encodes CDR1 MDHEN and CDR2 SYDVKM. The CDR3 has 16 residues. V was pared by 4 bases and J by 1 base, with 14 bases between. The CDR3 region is CASSYYRGGAKNIQYF. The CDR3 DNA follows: TGTGCCAGCAGTTACTACAGGGGGGGGGCCAAAAACATTCAGTACTTC. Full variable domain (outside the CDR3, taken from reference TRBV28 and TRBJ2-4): DVKVTQSSRYLVKRTGEKVFLECVQDMDHENMFWYRQDPGLGLRLIYFSYDVKMKEKGDIPEGYSVSREKKERFSLILESASTNQTSMYLCASSYYRGGAKNIQYFGAGTRLSVL.

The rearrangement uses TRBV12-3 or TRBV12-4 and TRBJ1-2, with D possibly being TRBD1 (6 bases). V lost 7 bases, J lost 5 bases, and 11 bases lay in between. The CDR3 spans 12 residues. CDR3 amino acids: CASTPGVYGYTF. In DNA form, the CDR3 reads TGTGCCAGCACCCCAGGGGTGTATGGCTACACCTTC.

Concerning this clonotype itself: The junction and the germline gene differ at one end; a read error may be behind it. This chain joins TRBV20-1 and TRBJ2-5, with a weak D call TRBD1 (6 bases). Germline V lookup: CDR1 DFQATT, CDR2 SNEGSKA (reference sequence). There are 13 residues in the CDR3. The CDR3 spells CSASRTDQGTQYF. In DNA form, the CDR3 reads TGCAGTGCTAGCCGGACAGACCAAGGGACCCAGTACTTC.

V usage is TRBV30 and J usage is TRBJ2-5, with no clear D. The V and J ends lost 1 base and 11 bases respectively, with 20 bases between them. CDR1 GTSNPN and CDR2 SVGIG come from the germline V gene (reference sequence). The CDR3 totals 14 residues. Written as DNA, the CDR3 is TGTGCCTGGAGTGAACCGGGCCTACGAACTGAGCAGTACTTC. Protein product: CAWSEPGLRTEQYF.

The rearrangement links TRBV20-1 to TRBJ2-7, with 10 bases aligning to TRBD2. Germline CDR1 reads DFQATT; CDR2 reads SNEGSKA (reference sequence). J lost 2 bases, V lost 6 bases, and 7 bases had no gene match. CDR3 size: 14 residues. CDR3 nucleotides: TGCAGTGCGCAGCGGGAGGGCTCCCCCTACGAGCAGTACTTC. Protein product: CSAQREGSPYEQYF.

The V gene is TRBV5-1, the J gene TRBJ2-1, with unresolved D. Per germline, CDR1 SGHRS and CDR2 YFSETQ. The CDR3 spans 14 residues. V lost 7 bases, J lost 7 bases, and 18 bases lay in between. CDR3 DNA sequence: TGCGCCAGCGGCTCATACCGGACCCTTAATGAGCAGTTCTTC. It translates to CASGSYRTLNEQFF.

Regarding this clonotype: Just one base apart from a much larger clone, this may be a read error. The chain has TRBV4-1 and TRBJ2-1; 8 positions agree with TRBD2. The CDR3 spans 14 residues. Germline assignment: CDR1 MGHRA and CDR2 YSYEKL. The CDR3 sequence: CASSRLARYNEHFF. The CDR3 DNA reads TGCGCCAGCAGCCGACTAGCGAGGTACAATGAGCACTTCTTC.

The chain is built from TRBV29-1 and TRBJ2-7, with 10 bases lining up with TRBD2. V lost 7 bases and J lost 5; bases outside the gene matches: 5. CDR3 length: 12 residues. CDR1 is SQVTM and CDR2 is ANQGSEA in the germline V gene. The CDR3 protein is CSAASGGHEQYF. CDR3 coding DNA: TGCAGCGCAGCTAGCGGGGGCCACGAGCAGTACTTC.

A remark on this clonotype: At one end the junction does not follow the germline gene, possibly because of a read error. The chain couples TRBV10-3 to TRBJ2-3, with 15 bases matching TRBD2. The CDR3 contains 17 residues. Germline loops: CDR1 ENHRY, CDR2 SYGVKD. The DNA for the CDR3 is TGTGCCGTCAGTGGACGGACTAGCGGGGGGGGAACAGATACGCAGTATTTT. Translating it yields CAVSGRTSGGGTDTQYF.

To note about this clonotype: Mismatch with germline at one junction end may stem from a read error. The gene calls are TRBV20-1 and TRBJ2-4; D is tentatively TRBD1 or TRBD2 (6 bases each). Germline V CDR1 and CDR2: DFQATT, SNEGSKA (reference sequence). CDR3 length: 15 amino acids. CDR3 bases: TGCAGTGCTAGTGGAGGGGGGCTAGCCAAAAACATTCGGTACTTC. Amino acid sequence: CSASGGGLAKNIRYF.

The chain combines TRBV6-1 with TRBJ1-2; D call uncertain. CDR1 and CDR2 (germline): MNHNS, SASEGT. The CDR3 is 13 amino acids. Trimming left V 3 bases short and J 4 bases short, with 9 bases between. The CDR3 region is CASSEFESYGYTF. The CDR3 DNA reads TGTGCCAGCAGTGAGTTTGAAAGCTATGGCTACACCTTC.

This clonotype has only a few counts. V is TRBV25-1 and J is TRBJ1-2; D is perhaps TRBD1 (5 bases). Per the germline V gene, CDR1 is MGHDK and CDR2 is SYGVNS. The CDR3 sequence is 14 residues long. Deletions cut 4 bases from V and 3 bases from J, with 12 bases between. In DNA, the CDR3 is TGTGCCAGCAGTGGTACAGGATGGGACTATGGCTACACCTTC. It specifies CASSGTGWDYGYTF.

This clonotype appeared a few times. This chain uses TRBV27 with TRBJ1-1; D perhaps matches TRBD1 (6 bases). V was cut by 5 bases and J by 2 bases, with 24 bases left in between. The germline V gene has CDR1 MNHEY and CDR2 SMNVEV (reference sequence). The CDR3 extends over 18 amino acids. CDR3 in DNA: TGTGCCAGCAGTCCACTTCCTTCTCGACAGACAGGAAACACTGAAGCTTTCTTT. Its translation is CASSPLPSRQTGNTEAFF.

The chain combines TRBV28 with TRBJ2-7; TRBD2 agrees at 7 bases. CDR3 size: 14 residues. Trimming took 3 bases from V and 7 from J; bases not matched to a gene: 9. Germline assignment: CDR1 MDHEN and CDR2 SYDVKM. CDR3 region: CASSFPAAGDEQYF. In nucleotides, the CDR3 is TGTGCCAGCAGTTTTCCCGCCGCGGGAGATGAGCAGTACTTC.

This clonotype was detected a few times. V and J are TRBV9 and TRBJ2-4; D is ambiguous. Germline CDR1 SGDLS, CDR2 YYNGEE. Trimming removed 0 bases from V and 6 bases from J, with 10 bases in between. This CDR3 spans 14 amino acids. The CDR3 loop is CASSVEWSGNIQYF. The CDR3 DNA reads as TGTGCCAGCAGCGTAGAGTGGTCGGGAAACATTCAGTACTTC.

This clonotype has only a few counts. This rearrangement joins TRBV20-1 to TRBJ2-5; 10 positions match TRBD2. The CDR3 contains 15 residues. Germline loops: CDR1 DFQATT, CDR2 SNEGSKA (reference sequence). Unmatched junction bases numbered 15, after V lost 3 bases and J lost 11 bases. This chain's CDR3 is CSASSRASGGHEQYF. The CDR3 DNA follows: TGCAGTGCTAGTTCTCGTGCTAGCGGGGGTCATGAGCAGTACTTC.

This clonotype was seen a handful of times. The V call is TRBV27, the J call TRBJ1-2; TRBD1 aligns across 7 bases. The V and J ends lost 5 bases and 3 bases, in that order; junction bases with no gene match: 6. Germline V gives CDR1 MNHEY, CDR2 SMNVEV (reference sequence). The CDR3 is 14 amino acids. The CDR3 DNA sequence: TGTGCCAGCAGTCTCTTGGGGACAGACTATGGCTACACCTTC. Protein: CASSLLGTDYGYTF.

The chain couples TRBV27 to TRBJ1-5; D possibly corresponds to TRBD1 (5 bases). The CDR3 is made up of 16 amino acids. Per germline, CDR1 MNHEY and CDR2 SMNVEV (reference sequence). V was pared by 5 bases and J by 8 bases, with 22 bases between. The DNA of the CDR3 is TGTGCCAGCAGTCCTTTGATGGGGACCGGGTTGAAGCCCCAGCATTTT. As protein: CASSPLMGTGLKPQHF.